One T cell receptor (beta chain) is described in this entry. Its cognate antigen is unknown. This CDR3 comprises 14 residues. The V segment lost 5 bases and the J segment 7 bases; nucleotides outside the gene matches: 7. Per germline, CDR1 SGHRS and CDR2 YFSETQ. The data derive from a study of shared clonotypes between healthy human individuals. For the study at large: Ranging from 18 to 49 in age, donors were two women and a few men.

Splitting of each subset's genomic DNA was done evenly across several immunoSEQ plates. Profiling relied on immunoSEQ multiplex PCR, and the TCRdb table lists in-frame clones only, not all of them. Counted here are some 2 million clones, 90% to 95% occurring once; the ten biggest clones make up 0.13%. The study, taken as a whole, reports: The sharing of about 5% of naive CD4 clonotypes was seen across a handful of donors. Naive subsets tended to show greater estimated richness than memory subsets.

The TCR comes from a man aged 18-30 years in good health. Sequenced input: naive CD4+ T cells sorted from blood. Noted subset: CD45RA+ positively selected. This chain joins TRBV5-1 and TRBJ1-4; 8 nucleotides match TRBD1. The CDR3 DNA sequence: TGCGCCAGCAGGTTCGGACAGGGTGTTGAAAAACTGTTTTTT. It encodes CASRFGQGVEKLFF.